This is a list of T cell receptor beta chains from one sample in a study of shared clonotypes between healthy human individuals. Generated by immunoSEQ multiplex PCR, the TCRdb table keeps only in-frame clones and is missing some. There are about 340,000 clones in the sample; less than 85% occur only once, and 8.5% to 12% lies in the top ten. The sample consisted of memory CD4+ T cells sorted from blood. The receptor set was obtained from a man younger than 45 in good health. Both conserved end residues are part of each CDR3. Each record gives: V gene, D gene, clone size, J gene, CDR3 DNA, CDR3 protein. The D gene is left open where the match is weak. Size values are once, few and many counts, or a class for expanded clones, and some rows have none.

TRBV4-3	-	-	TRBJ2-1	TGCGCCAGCAGCCAAACCGGGGGATATGAGCAGTTCTTC	CASSQTGGYEQFF
TRBV5-4	TRBD2	-	TRBJ2-5	TGTGCCAGCAGCTTGTCACTAGCGGGAGTGGAGACCCAGTACTTC	CASSLSLAGVETQYF
TRBV10-3	-	-	TRBJ2-3	TGTGCCATCAATGGTGGGGGAGACACAGATACGCAGTATTTT	CAINGGGDTDTQYF
TRBV7-2	-	-	TRBJ1-5	TGTGCCAGCAGCTTAGCTTCTAGCAATCAGCCCCAGCATTTT	CASSLASSNQPQHF
TRBV5-4	TRBD1	once	TRBJ1-5	TGTGCCAGCAGCGAAGGACAGGGCAATCAGCCCCAGCATTTT	CASSEGQGNQPQHF
TRBV5-1	-	few	TRBJ2-7	TGCGCCAGCAGTCAGCGAGCGGTCTCTTTCGACGAGCAGTACTTC	CASSQRAVSFDEQYF
TRBV7-9	-	few	TRBJ2-2	TGTGCCAGCGAGATCGTTCCGAACACCGGGGAGCTGTTTTTT	CASEIVPNTGELFF
TRBV7-7	TRBD2	-	TRBJ2-5	TGTGCTAGCCTGACCGGGACTAGCGGAGGGGGGTCGAAAGAGACCCAGTACTTC	CASLTGTSGGGSKETQYF
TRBV7-9	-	-	TRBJ1-1	TGTGCCAGCAGCTTCCGGGCCAACACTGAAGCTTTCTTT	CASSFRANTEAFF
TRBV7-8	-	-	TRBJ2-7	TGTGCCAGCAGCTTCGGTGGCTTAAGCTCCTACGAGCAGTACTTC	CASSFGGLSSYEQYF
TRBV11-2	-	few	TRBJ2-5	TGTGCCAGCAGCTTATATCCGGACAGACAAGAGACCCAGTACTTC	CASSLYPDRQETQYF
TRBV9	-	-	TRBJ2-5	TGTGCCAGCAGCGTAGGGGCCTACCAAGAGACCCAGTACTTC	CASSVGAYQETQYF
TRBV7-6	-	-	TRBJ1-1	TGTGCCAGCAGCTTAATAGCCGCAGGGGCGAGTTTCGACACTGAAGCTTTCTTT	CASSLIAAGASFDTEAFF
TRBV27	-	-	TRBJ2-7	TGTGCCAGCACCGGGGATTGGGGGACGGGGGAGCAGTACTTC	CASTGDWGTGEQYF
TRBV5-1	TRBD1	many	TRBJ1-5	TGCGCCAGCAGCCCGGGACAGGGTGAGCAGCCCCAGCATTTT	CASSPGQGEQPQHF
TRBV2	-	-	TRBJ2-1	TGTGCCAGCAGTGAATATGTGGACGGGCAGTTCTTC	CASSEYVDGQFF
TRBV18	-	-	TRBJ2-5	TGTGCCAGCTCACAGGAAGACGGGGAGACCCAGTACTTC	CASSQEDGETQYF
TRBV5-4	TRBD2	-	TRBJ2-3	TGTGCCAGCAGCTTGCGATTAGCGGGAGGTGGAGGGGATACGCAGTATTTT	CASSLRLAGGGGDTQYF
TRBV6-6	-	-	TRBJ2-2	TGTGCCAGCAGCCCATCCTTGATGAACACCGGGGAGCTGTTTTTT	CASSPSLMNTGELFF
TRBV29-1	TRBD1	few	TRBJ1-2	TGCAGCTCGTTAACAGGGGCTAACTATGGCTACACCTTC	CSSLTGANYGYTF
TRBV13	TRBD1	-	TRBJ2-7	TGTGCCAGCAGCCCAAGGGGACAGGGAACCTACGAGCAGTACTTC	CASSPRGQGTYEQYF
TRBV11-3	-	-	TRBJ2-1	TGTGCCAGCAGCTTACAGGCTAGCGCCTCCTACAATGAGCAGTTCTTC	CASSLQASASYNEQFF
TRBV10-3	TRBD1	once	TRBJ2-3	TGTGCCATCAGTCGGGACAGCCCCGTCACAGATACGCAGTATTTT	CAISRDSPVTDTQYF
TRBV6-5	-	-	TRBJ1-2	TGTGCCAGCAGTTACCGGCCCCTAGGGGGCTACACCTTC	CASSYRPLGGYTF
TRBV19	-	-	TRBJ2-2	TGTGCCAGTAGTCGACACAATCAGGGTCCCAACTCCGGGGAGCTGTTTTTT	CASSRHNQGPNSGELFF